This T cell receptor beta chain came from a study of T cells in Graves' hyperthyroidism and ophthalmopathy. Study-level results: Most clonotypes expanded in the thyroid (above 0.001) were also present in blood. Separating ophthalmopathy from stable hyperthyroidism was achieved by a 13 V-J model.

In its sample, this clonotype was seen many times. Its target is unknown. The CDR3 loop spans 14 amino acids. CDR1 is SGHNT, CDR2 YYREEE, per germline (reference sequence). V was trimmed by 0 bases and J by 3 bases, leaving 10 bases between them. Lactation, pregnancy, other autoimmune disease or uncontrolled infection led to exclusion of patients. Clinicians diagnosed patients from clinical symptoms, serum thyroxine and TRAb, thyroid ultrasound and orbital computed tomography. RNA transcripts yielded amplified TCR beta CDR3 regions. With the HTBI primer set, the TCR CDR3 went through a first round of RT-PCR. Each CDR3 protein gets one entry after TCRdb re-called the multiplex PCR reads with MiXCR. The profile shows more than 500,000 distinct CDR3 sequences, 46% of them singletons.

This clonotype originated in an adult woman with Graves' disease, either hyperthyroidism or ophthalmopathy (not recorded which). Sequences were obtained from peripheral blood or thyroid tissue (not recorded which). This chain joins TRBV5-4 and TRBJ2-7; tentative D call: TRBD1 (6 bases). CDR3 DNA sequence: TGTGCCAGCAGCTTGGAACAGGGAAACTACGAGCAGTACTTC. It specifies CASSLEQGNYEQYF. Looking up the rest from reference TRBV5-4 and TRBJ2-7 gives the full variable domain: ETGVTQSPTHLIKTRGQQVTLRCSSQSGHNTVSWYQQALGQGPQFIFQYYREEENGRGNFPPRFSGLQFPNYSSELNVNALELDDSALYLCASSLEQGNYEQYFGPGTRLTVT.